These 25 T cell receptor beta chains share one sample of origin, sequenced in a study of chemoradiotherapy in HPV16-positive cancers. The repertoire was sequenced with immunoSEQ multiplex PCR; TCRdb's copy has only in-frame clones and lacks some. This table holds 1,200 or so clones, about 91% found once. The sequences come from tumor tissue, collected from a patient who underwent chemoradiotherapy. The receptors shown here come from a human donor with HPV-associated anogenital cancer.

The chain recombines TRBV19 with TRBJ1-2; a possible D gene is TRBD1 (6 bases). Trimming cost V 6 bases and J 3 bases, with 14 bases left between them. Germline values: CDR1 LNHDA, CDR2 SQIVND (reference sequence). CDR3 length equals 14 residues. Here the CDR3 reads CASSFPTGHYGYTF. The CDR3 bases are TGTGCCAGTAGCTTCCCGACAGGCCACTATGGCTACACCTTC.

This clone was seen a few times. V and J are TRBV2 and TRBJ1-6; D unclear. This CDR3 comprises 12 residues. Germline CDR1 SNHLY, CDR2 FYNNEI. In DNA, the CDR3 is TGTGCGAGTGGGCAGAATAATTCACCCCTCCACTTT. Translated: CASGQNNSPLHF.

This clone was detected only once. The CDR3 coding sequence is TGCGCCAGCAGCTACCTAGGGACTGAGAACACTGAAGCTTTCTTT. Its protein is CASSYLGTENTEAFF. The V and J genes are TRBV5-1 and TRBJ1-1; weak D call: TRBD1 (5 bases). The CDR3 has 15 amino acids. CDR1 is SGHRS, CDR2 YFSETQ, per germline. Trimming shortened V by 3 bases and J by 1 base, and 13 bases separated the two germline ends.

The chain has TRBV7-9 and TRBJ1-1; a weak D match, TRBD1 (5 bases). Trimming took 5 bases from V and 2 from J, leaving 12 bases between them. There are 14 residues in the CDR3. CDR1 SEHNR and CDR2 FQNEAQ come from the germline V gene (reference sequence). The CDR3 coding sequence is TGTGCCAGCAGCAGACAGTTAACCAACACTGAAGCTTTCTTT. Translated: CASSRQLTNTEAFF.

This sequence joins TRBV7-9 and TRBJ1-1; no definite D call. Per germline, CDR1 SEHNR and CDR2 FQNEAQ (reference sequence). This CDR3 is built from 13 residues. Trimming removed 3 bases at V and 4 bases at J, with 9 bases between. In DNA, the CDR3 is TGTGCCAGCAGCTTCTCTTCAGGCACTGAAGCTTTCTTT. Translated: CASSFSSGTEAFF.

DNA for the CDR3: TGTGCCAGCAGTTTAGGGGACACCGGGGAGCTGTTTTTT. Translated, it gives CASSLGDTGELFF. The chain carries TRBV6-1 and TRBJ2-2; TRBD1 is a possible D gene (5 bases). Per the germline V gene, CDR1 is MNHNS and CDR2 is SASEGT. Deletions cut 5 bases from V and 3 bases from J, with 7 bases between. This CDR3 is built from 13 residues.

The rearrangement uses TRBV2 and TRBJ1-1; possibly TRBD1 for D (5 bases). The V end lost 6 bases, the J end lost 3 bases, and 8 bases lay between the germline ends. CDR3 length equals 12 residues. The germline gives CDR1 SNHLY, CDR2 FYNNEI. In DNA form, the CDR3 reads TGTGCCAGCAGAAGGGGAGACACTGAAGCTTTCTTT. Its translation: CASRRGDTEAFF.

The gene calls are TRBV7-2 and TRBJ1-3, with D possibly being TRBD1 (6 bases). Germline CDR1 and CDR2: SGHTA and FQGNSA. V was shortened by 4 bases and J by 4 bases, with 17 bases between the two germline ends. CDR3 length: 16 amino acids. Written as DNA, the CDR3 is TGTGCCAGCAGCTCTGAGCCAGGGGTAGCCGGAAACACCATATATTTT. Translating gives CASSSEPGVAGNTIYF.

The chain uses TRBV11-2 and TRBJ2-2; a possible D gene is TRBD1 (5 bases). This CDR3 has 15 amino acids. Germline lookup yields CDR1 SGHAT and CDR2 FQNNGV. Trimming stripped 5 bases from V and 0 bases from J, with 10 bases between. This chain's CDR3 is CASSQAGTNTGELFF. The CDR3 nucleotides are TGTGCCAGCAGCCAGGCAGGGACGAACACCGGGGAGCTGTTTTTT.

This sequence joins TRBV28 and TRBJ1-2; TRBD1 is a possible D gene (5 bases). The CDR3 runs to 16 residues. Germline CDR1 and CDR2: MDHEN and SYDVKM. Trimming shortened V by 5 bases and J by 4 bases, and 20 bases separated the two germline ends. The CDR3 sequence is CASSLTSGDAGYGYTF. The CDR3 DNA is TGTGCCAGCAGTCTGACTTCCGGGGACGCGGGCTATGGCTACACCTTC.

The chain joins TRBV23-1 to TRBJ2-2; 7 bases fit TRBD2. TRBV23-1 is filed as an ORF, its function uncertain. The junction had 5 bases not matched to a gene; V was cut back by 0 bases and J by 1 base. This CDR3 comprises 17 residues. The CDR3 region has the DNA TGCGCCAGCAGTCAATCGCCGGCTAGCGGGAACACCGGGGAGCTGTTTTTT. It translates to CASSQSPASGNTGELFF.

This clone has a single count. The chain joins TRBV30 to TRBJ2-1; 7 bases fit TRBD2. Trimming cost V 3 bases and J 5 bases; bases outside gene matches: 10. Germline CDR1 reads GTSNPN; CDR2 reads SVGIG (reference sequence). This CDR3 spans 15 amino acids. The CDR3 reads CAWREGLVFHNEQFF. DNA of the CDR3: TGTGCCTGGAGGGAAGGACTAGTTTTCCACAATGAGCAGTTCTTC.

J is TRBJ2-1 and V is TRBV6-5; 9 nucleotides agree with TRBD1. CDR1 and CDR2 (germline): MNHEY, SVGAGI. This CDR3 is 15 amino acids long. V trimming: 6 bases; J trimming: 6 bases; junction bases outside the gene matches: 9. The CDR3 DNA reads TGTGCCAGCAGGCCACCCGGGACAGGGTCCAATGAGCAGTTCTTC. Translation: CASRPPGTGSNEQFF.

V and J are TRBV7-8 and TRBJ2-5; D possibly corresponds to TRBD2 (5 bases). The end of the DNA fits TRBJ2-7 better, so the J call may be wrong. The CDR3 is 14 amino acids. Looked up from germline, CDR1 is SGHVS and CDR2 is FQNEAQ. CDR3 region: CASSFRRATYEQYF. The CDR3 nucleotides are TGTGCCAGCAGCTTTAGGCGGGCCACCTACGAGCAGTACTTC.

The gene calls are TRBV5-1 and TRBJ2-5; 8 bases align to TRBD1. The trim removed 0 bases at V and 5 bases at J, leaving 3 bases unmatched. Germline CDR1 is SGHRS and CDR2 is YFSETQ. This CDR3 is built from 14 residues. CDR3 sequence (DNA): TGCGCCAGCAGCTTGGGGACAGGGCGGGAGACCCAGTACTTC. Translated, it gives CASSLGTGRETQYF.

The sample holds a few counts of this clone. The chain has TRBV18 and TRBJ2-5; D may be TRBD1 (6 bases). CDR1 is KGHSH, CDR2 LQKENI, per germline. Trimming removed 0 bases from V and 5 bases from J, with 13 bases in between. The CDR3 is 15 residues long. The CDR3 DNA reads as TGTGCCAGCTCACCACCGGGGGCCTATGGGGAGACCCAGTACTTC. Translation: CASSPPGAYGETQYF.

CDR3 loop: CAISDRTGGDETQYF. The DNA for the CDR3 is TGTGCCATCAGTGATCGGACAGGGGGCGATGAGACCCAGTACTTC. The genes are TRBV10-3 and TRBJ2-5; 11 positions agree with TRBD1. The CDR3 totals 15 residues. Trimming removed 3 bases from V and 5 bases from J; junction bases left unmatched: 5. Germline lookup yields CDR1 ENHRY and CDR2 SYGVKD.

The CDR3 here is CASSLGQGAREKLFF. The CDR3 nucleotides read TGTGCCAGCAGTTTGGGACAGGGGGCGCGTGAAAAACTGTTTTTT. The rearrangement uses TRBV27 and TRBJ1-4, with 12 bases fitting TRBD1. Germline V gene data show CDR1 as MNHEY and CDR2 as SMNVEV (reference sequence). There are 15 residues in the CDR3. The trim removed 3 bases at V and 7 bases at J, leaving 3 bases unmatched.

The chain carries TRBV2 and TRBJ1-5; D may be TRBD1 (6 bases). V lost 6 bases and J lost 4, with 13 bases in between. This CDR3 spans 14 amino acids. Germline CDR1 and CDR2: SNHLY and FYNNEI. The CDR3 DNA reads as TGTGCCAGCAGCGACCGGGACAAAAATCAGCCCCAGCATTTT. As protein: CASSDRDKNQPQHF.

This clone has more than one count but fewer than ten. The chain has TRBV19 and TRBJ1-5, with 8 bases fitting TRBD1. The ends lost 5 bases at V and 5 bases at J; junction bases unmatched: 11. CDR1 and CDR2 (germline): LNHDA, SQIVND (reference sequence). CDR3 length: 16 amino acids. CDR3 nucleotides: TGTGCCAGTAGTGGTTGGTCGACAGGGGACCATCAGCCCCAGCATTTT. Translating gives CASSGWSTGDHQPQHF.

In DNA, the CDR3 is TGTGCCAGCAGCGTCAAGGGGGCGCGCACTAATGAAAAACTGTTTTTT. It is translated as CASSVKGARTNEKLFF. This sequence joins TRBV11-3 and TRBJ1-4; TRBD1 matches 7 bases. Per the germline V gene, CDR1 is SGHNT and CDR2 is YENEEA. V gave up 5 bases and J gave up 2 bases; unmatched junction bases: 8. The CDR3 length is 16 residues.

For the CDR3, the DNA is TGCGCCAGCAGTGAGAAGGAGGCCGGTAGCTCCTACGAGCAGTACTTC. As protein: CASSEKEAGSSYEQYF. The gene calls are TRBV10-1 and TRBJ2-7, with a weak D call TRBD2 (5 bases). This CDR3 is built from 16 residues. The germline V and J ends were trimmed by 2 bases and 0 bases, with 14 bases remaining between them. The germline V gene encodes CDR1 WNHNN and CDR2 SYGVQD (reference sequence).

The J gene is TRBJ2-2, the V gene TRBV7-2; the D gene could be TRBD1 or TRBD2 (5 bases each). Trimming cost V 5 bases and J 4 bases, with 20 bases left between them. CDR3 size: 17 residues. Germline-derived CDR1 and CDR2 are SGHTA and FQGNSA. CDR3 in amino acids: CASSATRVKGTTGELFF. DNA of the CDR3: TGTGCCAGCAGCGCAACAAGGGTCAAGGGGACCACCGGGGAGCTGTTTTTT.

V and J are TRBV7-2 and TRBJ2-1, with D perhaps matching TRBD2 (6 bases). CDR1 and CDR2 from the germline V gene are SGHTA and FQGNSA. With 5 bases removed from V and 4 bases from J, the gap between germline ends came to 15 bases. The CDR3 is made up of 15 amino acids. This CDR3 is CASSPGRGGYNEQFF. The CDR3 coding sequence is TGTGCCAGCAGCCCGGGGCGGGGAGGATACAATGAGCAGTTCTTC.

This sequence joins TRBV25-1 and TRBJ2-7; weak D call: TRBD2 (6 bases). CDR3 size: 14 residues. Germline lookup yields CDR1 MGHDK and CDR2 SYGVNS. V was clipped by 6 bases and J by 4 bases, with 16 bases between them. CDR3 sequence: CASSAEAGRYEQYF. In nucleotides, the CDR3 is TGTGCCAGCAGCGCCGAGGCAGGGAGGTACGAGCAGTACTTC.